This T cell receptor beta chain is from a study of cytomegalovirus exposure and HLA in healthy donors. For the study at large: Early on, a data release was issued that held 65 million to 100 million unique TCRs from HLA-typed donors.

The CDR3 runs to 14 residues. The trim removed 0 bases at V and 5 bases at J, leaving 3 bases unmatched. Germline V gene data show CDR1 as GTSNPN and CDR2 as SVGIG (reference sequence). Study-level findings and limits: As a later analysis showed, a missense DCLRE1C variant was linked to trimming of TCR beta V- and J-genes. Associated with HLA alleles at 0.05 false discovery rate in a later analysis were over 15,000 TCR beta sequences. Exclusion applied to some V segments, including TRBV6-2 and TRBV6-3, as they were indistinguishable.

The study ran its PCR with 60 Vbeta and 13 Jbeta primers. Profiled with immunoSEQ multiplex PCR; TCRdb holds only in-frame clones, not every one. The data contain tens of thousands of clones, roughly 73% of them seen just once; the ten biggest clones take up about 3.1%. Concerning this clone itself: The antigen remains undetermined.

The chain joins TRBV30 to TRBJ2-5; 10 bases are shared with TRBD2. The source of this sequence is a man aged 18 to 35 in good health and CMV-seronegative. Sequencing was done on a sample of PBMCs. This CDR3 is CAWSVAGGPETQYF. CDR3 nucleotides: TGTGCCTGGAGTGTAGCGGGAGGGCCGGAGACCCAGTACTTC.